This T cell receptor beta chain was documented in a study of T cell repertoires in cytomegalovirus infection. Study information: The public TCR beta signatures pointed to both CMV infection and matching HLA type.

Germline V gene data show CDR1 as MNHNY and CDR2 as SVGAGI (reference sequence). CDR3 length: 10 residues. The V and J ends lost 8 bases and 12 bases respectively, with 13 bases between them. Each CDR3 protein is one row after TCRdb ran MiXCR on the reads. The sample holds about 920,000 distinct CDR3 sequences; around 32% are singletons and the top ten take 11% to 15%. This clonotype has just a few counts. Its antigen is unidentified. The chain has TRBV6-6 and TRBJ1-1; a possible D gene is TRBD1 (5 bases). This material consisted of cultured CD8+ T cells from PBMCs, taken from culture after CMV antigen stimulation. This receptor was identified in a human donor in good health (CMV status not recorded). Some clones in this sample may be carry-over from other donors' samples. The CDR3 bases are TGTGCCAGCGGAGGGGACCATACTTTCTTT. It translates to CASGGDHTFF.